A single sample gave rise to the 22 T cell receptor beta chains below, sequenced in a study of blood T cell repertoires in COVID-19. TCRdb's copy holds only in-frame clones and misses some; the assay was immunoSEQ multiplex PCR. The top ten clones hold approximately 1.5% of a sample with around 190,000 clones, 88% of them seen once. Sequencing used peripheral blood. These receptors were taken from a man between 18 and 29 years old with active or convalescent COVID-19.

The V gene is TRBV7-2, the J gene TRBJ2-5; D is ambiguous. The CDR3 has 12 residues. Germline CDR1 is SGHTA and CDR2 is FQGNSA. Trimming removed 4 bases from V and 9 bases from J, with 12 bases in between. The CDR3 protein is CASSSPPGSQYF. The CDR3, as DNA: TGTGCCAGCAGCTCGCCCCCCGGGTCCCAGTACTTC.

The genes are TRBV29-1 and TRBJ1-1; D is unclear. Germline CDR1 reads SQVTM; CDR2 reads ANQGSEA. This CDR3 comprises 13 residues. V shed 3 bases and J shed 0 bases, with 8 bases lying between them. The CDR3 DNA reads TGCAGCGTTGACGTGGACTTGAACACTGAAGCTTTCTTT. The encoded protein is CSVDVDLNTEAFF.

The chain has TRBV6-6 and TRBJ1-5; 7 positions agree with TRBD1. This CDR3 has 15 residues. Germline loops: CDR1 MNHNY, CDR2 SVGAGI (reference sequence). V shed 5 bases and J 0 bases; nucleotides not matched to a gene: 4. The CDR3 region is CASSRDSYSNQPQHF. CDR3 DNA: TGTGCCAGCAGTAGGGACAGCTATAGCAATCAGCCCCAGCATTTT.

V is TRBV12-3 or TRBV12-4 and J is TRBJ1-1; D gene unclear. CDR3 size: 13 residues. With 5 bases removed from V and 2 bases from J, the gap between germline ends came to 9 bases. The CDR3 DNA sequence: TGTGCCAGCAGTGCGACGGGAAACACTGAAGCTTTCTTT. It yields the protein CASSATGNTEAFF.

CDR3 DNA sequence: TGTGCCAGCAGCTTGCTAGCGGGAGGGCTAAATACGCAGTATTTT. Residues: CASSLLAGGLNTQYF. The rearrangement links TRBV5-4 to TRBJ2-3; 12 positions match TRBD2. This CDR3 has 15 residues. V was pared by 1 base and J by 7 bases, with 4 bases of the junction left unmatched. In germline, CDR1 is SGHNT, CDR2 YYREEE (reference sequence).

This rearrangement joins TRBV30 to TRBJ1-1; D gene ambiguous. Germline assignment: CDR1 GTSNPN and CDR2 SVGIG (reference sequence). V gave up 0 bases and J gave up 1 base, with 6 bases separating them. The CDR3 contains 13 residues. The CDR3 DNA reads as TGTGCCTGGAGTGTGACACCGAACACTGAAGCTTTCTTT. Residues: CAWSVTPNTEAFF. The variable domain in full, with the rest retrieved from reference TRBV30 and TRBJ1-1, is SQTIHQWPATLVQPVGSPLSLECTVEGTSNPNLYWYRQAAGRGLQLLFYSVGIGQISSEVPQNLSASRPQDRQFILSSKKLLLSDSGFYLCAWSVTPNTEAFFGQGTRLTVV.

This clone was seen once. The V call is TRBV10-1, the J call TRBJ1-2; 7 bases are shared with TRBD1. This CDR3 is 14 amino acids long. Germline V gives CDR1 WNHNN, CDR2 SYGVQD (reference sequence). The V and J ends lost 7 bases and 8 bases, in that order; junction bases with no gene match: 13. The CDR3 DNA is TGCGCCAGCAAATTCTGTCCGGGACAGACGGGCTACACCTTC. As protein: CASKFCPGQTGYTF.

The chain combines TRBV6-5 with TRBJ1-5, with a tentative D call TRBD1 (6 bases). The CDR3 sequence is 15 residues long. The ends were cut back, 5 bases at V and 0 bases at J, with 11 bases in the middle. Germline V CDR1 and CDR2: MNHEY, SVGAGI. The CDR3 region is CASSTGRYSNQPQHF. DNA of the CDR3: TGTGCCAGCAGTACAGGGAGATATAGCAATCAGCCCCAGCATTTT.

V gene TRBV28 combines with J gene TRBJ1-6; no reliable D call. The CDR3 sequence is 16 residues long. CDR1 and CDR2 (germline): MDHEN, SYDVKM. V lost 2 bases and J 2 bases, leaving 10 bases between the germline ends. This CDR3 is CASSLLPTTYNSPLHF. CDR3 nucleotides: TGTGCCAGCAGTTTACTCCCGACAACCTATAATTCACCCCTCCACTTT.

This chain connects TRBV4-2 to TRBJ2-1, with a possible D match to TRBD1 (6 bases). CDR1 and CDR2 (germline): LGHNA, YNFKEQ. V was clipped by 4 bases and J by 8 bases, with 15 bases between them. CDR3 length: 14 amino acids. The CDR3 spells CASSPDSSSDEQFF. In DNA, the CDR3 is TGTGCCAGCAGCCCGGACAGTTCGTCGGATGAGCAGTTCTTC.

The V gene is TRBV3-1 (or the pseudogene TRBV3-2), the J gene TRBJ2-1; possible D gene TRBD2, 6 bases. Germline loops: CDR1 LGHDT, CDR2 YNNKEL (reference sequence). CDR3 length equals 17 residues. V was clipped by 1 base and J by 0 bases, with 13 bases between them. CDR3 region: CASSQGSAGSSYNEQFF. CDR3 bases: TGTGCCAGCAGCCAAGGCTCTGCGGGGAGCTCCTACAATGAGCAGTTCTTC.

Here the CDR3 reads CASSDTGGTNEKLFF. For the CDR3, the DNA is TGTGCCAGCAGTGATACCGGGGGAACTAATGAAAAACTGTTTTTT. The gene calls are TRBV25-1 and TRBJ1-4; D is perhaps TRBD1 (5 bases). Germline values: CDR1 MGHDK, CDR2 SYGVNS. The CDR3 loop spans 15 amino acids. With 3 bases removed from V and 1 base from J, the gap between germline ends came to 9 bases.

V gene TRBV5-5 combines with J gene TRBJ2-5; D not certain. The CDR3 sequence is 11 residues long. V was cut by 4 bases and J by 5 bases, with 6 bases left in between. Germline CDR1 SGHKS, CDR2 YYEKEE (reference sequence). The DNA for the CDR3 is TGTGCCAGCAGCCTGACTGAGACCCAGTACTTC. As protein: CASSLTETQYF.

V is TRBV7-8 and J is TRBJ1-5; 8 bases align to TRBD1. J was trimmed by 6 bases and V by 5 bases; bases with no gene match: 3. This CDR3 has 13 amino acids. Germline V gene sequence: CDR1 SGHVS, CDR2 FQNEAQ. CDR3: CASSRDRGQPQHF. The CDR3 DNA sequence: TGTGCCAGCAGCCGAGACAGGGGTCAGCCCCAGCATTTT.

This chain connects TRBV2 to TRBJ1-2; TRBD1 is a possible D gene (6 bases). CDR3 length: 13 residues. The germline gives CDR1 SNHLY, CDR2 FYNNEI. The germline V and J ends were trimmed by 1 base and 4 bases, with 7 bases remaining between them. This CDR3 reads CASSEEQGYGYTF. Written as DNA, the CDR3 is TGTGCCAGCAGTGAAGAACAGGGCTATGGCTACACCTTC.

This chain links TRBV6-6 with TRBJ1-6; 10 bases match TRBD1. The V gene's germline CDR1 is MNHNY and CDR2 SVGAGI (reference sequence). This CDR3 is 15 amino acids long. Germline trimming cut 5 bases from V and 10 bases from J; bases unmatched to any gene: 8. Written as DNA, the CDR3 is TGTGCCAGCAGTATACCGGGACAGGGGAACTCACCCCTCCACTTT. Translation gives CASSIPGQGNSPLHF.

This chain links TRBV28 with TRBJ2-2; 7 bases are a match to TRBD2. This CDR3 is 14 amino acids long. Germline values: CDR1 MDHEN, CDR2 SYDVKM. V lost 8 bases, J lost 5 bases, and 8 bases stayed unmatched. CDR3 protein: CASFAGERTGELFF. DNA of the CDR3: TGTGCCAGCTTTGCGGGAGAGAGGACCGGGGAGCTGTTTTTT.

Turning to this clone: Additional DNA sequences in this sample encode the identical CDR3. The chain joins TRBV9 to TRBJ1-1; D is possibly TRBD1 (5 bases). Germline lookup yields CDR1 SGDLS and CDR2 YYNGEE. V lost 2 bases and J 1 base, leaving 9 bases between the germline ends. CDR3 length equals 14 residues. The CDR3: CASSVSGSNTEAFF. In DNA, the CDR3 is TGTGCCAGCAGCGTTTCAGGGTCGAACACTGAAGCTTTCTTT. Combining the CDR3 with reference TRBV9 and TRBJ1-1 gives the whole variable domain DSGVTQTPKHLITATGQRVTLRCSPRSGDLSVYWYQQSLDQGLQFLIQYYNGEERAKGNILERFSAQQFPDLHSELNLSSLELGDSALYFCASSVSGSNTEAFFGQGTRLTVV.

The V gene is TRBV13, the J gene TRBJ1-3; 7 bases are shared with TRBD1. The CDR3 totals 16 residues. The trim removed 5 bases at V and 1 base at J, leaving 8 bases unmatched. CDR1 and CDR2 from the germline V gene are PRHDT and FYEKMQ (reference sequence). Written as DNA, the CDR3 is TGTGCCAGCAGCGCAGACAGGGTAGAATCTGGAAACACCATATATTTT. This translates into CASSADRVESGNTIYF.

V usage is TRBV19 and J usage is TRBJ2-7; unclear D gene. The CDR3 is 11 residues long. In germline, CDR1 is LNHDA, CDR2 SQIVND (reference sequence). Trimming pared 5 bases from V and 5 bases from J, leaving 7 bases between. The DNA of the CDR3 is TGTGCCAGTAGTTACATGGACGAGCAGTACTTC. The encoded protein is CASSYMDEQYF.

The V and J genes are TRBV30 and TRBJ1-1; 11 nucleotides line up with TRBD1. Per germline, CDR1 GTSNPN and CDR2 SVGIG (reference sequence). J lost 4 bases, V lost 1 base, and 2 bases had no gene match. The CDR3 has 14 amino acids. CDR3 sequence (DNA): TGTGCCTGGAGTGCCGGGACAGGGGGCACTGAAGCTTTCTTT. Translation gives CAWSAGTGGTEAFF. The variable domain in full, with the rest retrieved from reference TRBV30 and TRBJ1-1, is SQTIHQWPATLVQPVGSPLSLECTVEGTSNPNLYWYRQAAGRGLQLLFYSVGIGQISSEVPQNLSASRPQDRQFILSSKKLLLSDSGFYLCAWSAGTGGTEAFFGQGTRLTVV.

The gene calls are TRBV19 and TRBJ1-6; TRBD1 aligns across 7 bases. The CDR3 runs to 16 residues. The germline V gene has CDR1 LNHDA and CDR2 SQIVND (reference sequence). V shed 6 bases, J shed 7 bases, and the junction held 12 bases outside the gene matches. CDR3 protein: CASRKRTGTDNSPLHF. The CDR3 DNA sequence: TGTGCCAGTAGAAAACGCACCGGGACAGACAATTCACCCCTCCACTTT.